Included here is one TCR beta chain sequence, with context. These data originate in a study of blood T cell repertoires in COVID-19. Study details: Recovered Cohort 3 donors showed two negative PCRs, clearance, or symptom resolution. T cells, B-cell-depleted T cells, or PBMCs supplied cDNA or gDNA.

Original data processing: Estimates of nucleated cell counts were drawn from the amplification of reference gene primers. Generated by immunoSEQ multiplex PCR, the TCRdb table keeps only in-frame clones and is missing some. V and J calls and clone size are as listed in that table; D and trimming were resolved from the DNA. Found here are about 210,000 clones, around 86% of them singletons; the top ten hold 7% to 8.5%. V dropped 5 bases and J dropped 8; count of bases not matched to a gene: 7. This CDR3 is 15 amino acids long. Germline values: CDR1 SEHNR, CDR2 FQNEAQ (reference sequence). Donors were grouped by their self-reported clinical history.

V gene TRBV7-9 combines with J gene TRBJ1-3; the match to TRBD1 covers 12 bases. This receptor was taken from a man aged 30 to 39 in a cohort exposed to, infected with or recovered from COVID-19 (not recorded which). The sequenced material came from PBMCs or T cells enriched from blood (not recorded which). DNA of the CDR3: TGTGCCAGCAGCCACCCGGGACAGGGGGCGTACACCATATATTTT. Translating it yields CASSHPGQGAYTIYF.